What follows are 15 T cell receptor beta chains derived from one specimen sequenced in a study of blood T cell repertoires in COVID-19. The method was immunoSEQ multiplex PCR; TCRdb's version includes in-frame clones alone and lacks a portion of them. The table has about 260,000 clones, around 90% seen once. Sequences were obtained from peripheral blood. These receptors originate from a woman aged 45-65 years who had recovered from COVID-19.

With regard to this clone: Other DNA variants within this sample encode the same CDR3. The chain is built from TRBV28 and TRBJ1-2; 8 nucleotides align to TRBD1. The CDR3 sequence is 13 residues long. With V trimmed by 5 bases and J by 4 bases, 3 bases remained unmatched. Germline CDR1 reads MDHEN; CDR2 reads SYDVKM. DNA for the CDR3: TGTGCCAGCAGTGGTACAGGGGGCTATGGCTACACCTTC. Encoded protein: CASSGTGGYGYTF.

The chain carries TRBV5-1 and TRBJ2-3; a possible D gene is TRBD2 (6 bases). The CDR3 extends over 14 amino acids. Trimming took off 0 bases at V and 2 bases at J, with 7 bases between the two ends. In germline, CDR1 is SGHRS, CDR2 YFSETQ. The CDR3 is CASSLASVTDTQYF. CDR3 coding DNA: TGCGCCAGCAGCTTGGCTAGCGTCACAGATACGCAGTATTTT.

This clone has a handful of counts. V usage is TRBV7-2 and J usage is TRBJ1-2; 7 nucleotides agree with TRBD1. The V segment lost 4 bases and the J segment 4 bases; nucleotides outside the gene matches: 9. CDR1 is SGHTA, CDR2 FQGNSA, per germline. This CDR3 comprises 15 residues. CDR3 protein: CASSSRPGQPYGYTF. CDR3 in DNA: TGTGCCAGCAGCTCCCGTCCGGGACAGCCCTATGGCTACACCTTC.

The rearrangement joins TRBV28 to TRBJ2-7, with a weak D call TRBD2 (7 bases). The CDR3 is 16 amino acids. The germline V and J ends were trimmed by 4 bases and 5 bases, with 21 bases remaining between them. CDR1 is MDHEN, CDR2 SYDVKM, per germline. CDR3 loop: CASSSGWGGVHNEQYF. The CDR3 coding sequence is TGTGCCAGCAGTTCTGGGTGGGGGGGCGTTCACAACGAGCAGTACTTC.

The chain combines TRBV5-1 with TRBJ2-3, with D tentatively TRBD1 (6 bases). This CDR3 contains 16 residues. V lost 2 bases, J lost 6 bases, and 19 bases lay in between. Germline assignment: CDR1 SGHRS and CDR2 YFSETQ. In DNA, the CDR3 is TGCGCCAGCAGCTTTTTGGGACAACCTCCGCGGGATACGCAGTATTTT. This codes for CASSFLGQPPRDTQYF.

This chain links TRBV19 with TRBJ1-4; D not resolved. This CDR3 spans 16 amino acids. Germline values: CDR1 LNHDA, CDR2 SQIVND (reference sequence). V lost 0 bases to trimming and J lost 4 bases, with 12 bases between them. The CDR3 loop reads CASSIDRTVHNEKLFF. The CDR3 DNA follows: TGTGCCAGTAGTATAGATCGCACAGTCCATAATGAAAAACTGTTTTTT. Filled out from reference TRBV19 and TRBJ1-4, the complete variable domain reads DGGITQSPKYLFRKEGQNVTLSCEQNLNHDAMYWYRQDPGQGLRLIYYSQIVNDFQKGDIAEGYSVSREKKESFPLTVTSAQKNPTAFYLCASSIDRTVHNEKLFFGSGTQLSVL.

This chain links TRBV5-1 with TRBJ2-1; D is perhaps TRBD2 (6 bases). Germline V gene data show CDR1 as SGHRS and CDR2 as YFSETQ. The ends were cut back, 4 bases at V and 0 bases at J, with 14 bases in the middle. The CDR3 length is 16 residues. As DNA, the CDR3 is TGCGCCAGCAGCCCCCGTGGCGGGAACTCCTACAATGAGCAGTTCTTC. Translated, it gives CASSPRGGNSYNEQFF.

CDR3 amino acids: CASSDRAGFYGYTF. The DNA for the CDR3 is TGTGCCAGCAGTGACAGGGCAGGGTTCTATGGCTACACCTTC. The chain joins TRBV25-1 to TRBJ1-2; a weak D match, TRBD1 (5 bases). The CDR3 covers 14 residues. Germline V gives CDR1 MGHDK, CDR2 SYGVNS. V was pared by 3 bases and J by 4 bases, with 12 bases between.

The gene calls are TRBV5-6 and TRBJ2-4, with D unclear. The CDR3 has 11 residues. Trimming took 3 bases from V and 12 from J, leaving 10 bases between them. CDR1 and CDR2 from the germline V gene are SGHDT and YYEEEE. The CDR3 loop reads CASSSLGTQYF. The CDR3 coding sequence is TGTGCCAGCAGCTCACTCGGTACTCAGTACTTC.

This clone was counted ten times or more. This chain joins TRBV5-4 and TRBJ2-2, with a possible D match to TRBD1 (6 bases). There are 14 residues in the CDR3. Germline CDR1 SGHNT, CDR2 YYREEE (reference sequence). Trimming pared 4 bases from V and 1 base from J, leaving 8 bases between. CDR3 region: CASSRDMNTGELFF. CDR3 sequence (DNA): TGTGCCAGCAGCCGGGACATGAACACCGGGGAGCTGTTTTTT.

V and J are TRBV20-1 and TRBJ2-3; 7 nucleotides align to TRBD1. The CDR3 runs 11 residues. Germline lookup yields CDR1 DFQATT and CDR2 SNEGSKA (reference sequence). With V trimmed by 7 bases and J by 7 bases, 5 bases remained unmatched. CDR3 sequence reads: CSVRQGNTQYF. The CDR3 DNA follows: TGCAGTGTCCGACAGGGAAATACGCAGTATTTT.

This chain connects TRBV7-6 to TRBJ2-1; 11 bases are shared with TRBD2. J was trimmed by 5 bases and V by 5 bases; bases with no gene match: 8. The CDR3 spans 16 residues. Germline loops: CDR1 SGHVS, CDR2 FNYEAQ. The CDR3 region is CASSRGTSGSDNEQFF. The CDR3 DNA is TGTGCCAGCAGCCGCGGTACTAGCGGGAGCGACAATGAGCAGTTCTTC.

The V and J genes are TRBV7-9 and TRBJ1-3; no clear D gene. The CDR3 sequence is 15 residues long. V lost 4 bases and J lost 0, with 10 bases in between. Germline V gene lookup returns CDR1 SEHNR and CDR2 FQNEAQ (reference sequence). CDR3 in amino acids: CASSSGNLSGNTIYF. CDR3 bases: TGTGCCAGCAGCTCGGGGAACCTCTCTGGAAACACCATATATTTT.

V and J are TRBV6-2 or TRBV6-3 and TRBJ2-1; D call uncertain. The germline gives CDR1 MNHEY, CDR2 SVGEGT. The CDR3 spans 12 residues. V was pared by 1 base and J by 5 bases, with 3 bases between. The chain's CDR3 is CASSYYNNEQFF. In DNA form, the CDR3 reads TGTGCCAGCAGTTACTATAACAATGAGCAGTTCTTC.

Only one count was recorded for this clone. The chain recombines TRBV5-3 with TRBJ1-5; D unclear. TRBV5-3 is given ORF status, its function remaining uncertain. V was cut by 0 bases and J by 0 bases, with 10 bases left in between. The CDR3 contains 16 residues. The CDR3, as DNA: TGTGCCAGAAGCTTGGATAGAAAATATAGCAATCAGCCCCAGCATTTT. Translating it yields CARSLDRKYSNQPQHF.